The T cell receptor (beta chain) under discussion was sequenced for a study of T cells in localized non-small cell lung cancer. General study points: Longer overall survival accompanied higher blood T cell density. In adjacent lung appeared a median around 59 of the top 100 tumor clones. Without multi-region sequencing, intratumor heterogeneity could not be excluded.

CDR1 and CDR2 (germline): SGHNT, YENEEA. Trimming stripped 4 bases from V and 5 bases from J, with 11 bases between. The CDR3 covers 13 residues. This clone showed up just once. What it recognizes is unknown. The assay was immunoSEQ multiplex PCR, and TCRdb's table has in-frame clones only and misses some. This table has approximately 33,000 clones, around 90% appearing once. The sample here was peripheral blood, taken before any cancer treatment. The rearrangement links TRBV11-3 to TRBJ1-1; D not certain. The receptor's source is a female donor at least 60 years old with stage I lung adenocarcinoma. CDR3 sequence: CASSSAQGTEAFF. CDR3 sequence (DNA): TGTGCCAGCAGCTCTGCCCAAGGGACTGAAGCTTTCTTT.